This TCR beta chain was recorded in a study of glioma-infiltrating T cells after dendritic cell vaccination. Overall study: Treatment, given 2003 to 2012, was autologous tumor lysate-pulsed dendritic cell vaccination. Study outcomes and limitations: Longer survival after dendritic cell vaccination followed higher pretreatment TIL content.

The CDR3 covers 14 residues. Trimming cost V 5 bases and J 5 bases; bases outside gene matches: 9. CDR1 and CDR2 from the germline V gene are MNHNS and SASEGT. The primer mix had 60 V beta and 13 J beta primers. Sequencing was performed with immunoSEQ multiplex PCR; in TCRdb, only in-frame clones are kept and a portion is missing. The table shows more than 85,000 clones, with around 85% occurring only once. Regarding this clone: Its antigen is as yet unknown.

Before vaccination, two weeks after the third vaccination, and at progression, PBMC were collected. The source is a human donor with glioblastoma. Material: blood, obtained before dendritic cell vaccination. V gene TRBV6-1 combines with J gene TRBJ2-7; 7 nucleotides agree with TRBD1. The CDR3 coding sequence is TGTGCCAGCAGTTATCGGACAGGTAACGACGAGCAGTACTTC. Translated: CASSYRTGNDEQYF.